The T cell receptor (beta chain) described here comes from a study of CD8+CD57+ T cells in acquired aplastic anemia (dated by TCRdb to the late 2010s). Some background on the complete study: Extracted DNA from sorted CD4+ and CD8+ cells averaged 3.2 ug, ranging from roughly 0.17 to 30 ug. CD8+CD57+ expansion was defined as frequency above the mean frequency observed in healthy subjects.

CDR1 and CDR2, looked up from the germline V gene (reference sequence), are DFQATT and SNEGSKA. The CDR3 goes from the cysteine to the phenylalanine over 15 residues. The retained sequence is limited to the CDR3, 45 bases, with the frame set at the first base. V gives up 1 base and J gives up 2 bases, and the segment between their germline ends measures 12 bases. Genomic DNA served as template for TCR beta VDJ combination and CDR3 sequence profiling. An Illumina HiSeq 2000 was the platform used for TCR repertoire sequencing. The source study handled its data this way. Repertoires were assessed using TRBV/TRBJ rearrangement plots, CDR3 size and DJ length profiles, and Simpson's diversity index. Whichever DNA sequence was most abundant in the deep sequencing data was defined as the immunodominant clone. CDR3 amino acid sequences were screened for sharing across subjects and compared with published repertoires and the VDJdb database. The public reads were quality trimmed at Q25 with fastp and then assembled into clones with MiXCR by TCRdb, keeping productive beta chains. Merged by CDR3 protein, the rows form single entries marked with the most common genes and DNA. For this entry, the V and J calls and clone size follow TCRdb and not the study's own pipeline. This sample holds around 200,000 distinct CDR3 sequences; under 55% were observed only once. The top ten constitute 8% to 10% of the sample.

The patients picked for sequencing were ones in whom flow cytometry had shown an expansion of CD8+CD57+ cells. Every patient had a diagnosis of severe acquired aplastic anemia based on International Study of Aplastic Anemia and Agranulocytosis and Camitta criteria. Patients had received no therapy at the time of blood sampling. TCR repertoires of sorted CD4+ and CD8+ blood T cells from severe aplastic anemia patients and healthy subjects were deep-sequenced in the study. In the USA, patient enrollment took place under clinicaltrials.gov protocols 00001620, 01623167, 00001397, 00071045, 00081523 and 00961064. Ficoll-Paque density gradient centrifugation was used to isolate peripheral blood mononuclear cells. Before DNA extraction, CD4+ and CD8+ T cells were sorted by FACS or by magnetic beads. With regard to this clonotype: This clone's antigen is unknown. No base quality values were provided; no much bigger clone lies one nucleotide off.

Study-wide findings and limitations: Patients and healthy controls showed no significant difference in CD8+ Simpson's diversity (P=0.060). Although 25 to 30 CD8+ CDR3 sequences were shared by patients and controls, these sequences appeared highly expressed in patients and within the immunodominant clones of patients.

This sequence uses TRBV20-1 and TRBJ1-5, with a tentative D gene TRBD1 over 5 matching bases. Sequenced input: sorted CD4+, CD8+, or CD8+CD57+ T cells (not recorded which) from PBMCs. The TCR comes from a human donor with aplastic anemia. The DNA sequence is given as TGCAGTGCTAGAGCGGGGGAATTTGGCAATCAGCCCCAGCATTTT. The translation is CSARAGEFGNQPQHF.